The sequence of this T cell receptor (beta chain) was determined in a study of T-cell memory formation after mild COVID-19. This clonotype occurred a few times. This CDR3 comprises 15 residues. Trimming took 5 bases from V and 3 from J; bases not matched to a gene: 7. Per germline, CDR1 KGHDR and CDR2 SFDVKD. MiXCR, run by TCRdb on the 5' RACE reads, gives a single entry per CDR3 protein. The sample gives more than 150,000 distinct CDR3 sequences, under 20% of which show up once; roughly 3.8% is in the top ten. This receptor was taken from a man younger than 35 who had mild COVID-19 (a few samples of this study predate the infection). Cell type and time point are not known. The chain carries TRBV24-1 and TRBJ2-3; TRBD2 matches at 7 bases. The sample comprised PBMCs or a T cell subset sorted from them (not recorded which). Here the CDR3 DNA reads TGTGCCACCAGTGCGCGCGGGGGAGGAACAGATACGCAGTATTTT. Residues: CATSARGGGTDTQYF.